The 16 T cell receptor beta chains below all came from one sample that was sequenced in a study of patients and donors after allogeneic stem cell transplantation. From the RT-PCR reads, TCRdb called clonotypes with MiXCR, one entry per CDR3 protein. In the table there are hundreds of thousands of distinct CDR3 sequences, 16% of which are singletons. Material for sequencing was blood, either unsorted or a sorted T cell fraction (not recorded which). The source of these receptors is a human donor who was either an allogeneic HSCT recipient or a stem cell or donor lymphocyte infusion donor (not recorded which). It is not recorded whose cells these are; they may come from a transplant donor.

This clonotype was detected a few times. The chain combines TRBV5-1 with TRBJ1-1; 7 bases map to TRBD1. Losses at the gene ends were 4 bases for V and 6 bases for J; bases not matched to a gene: 9. Germline loops: CDR1 SGHRS, CDR2 YFSETQ. The CDR3 has 14 amino acids. The CDR3 region is CASSGETGIAEAFF. The CDR3 bases are TGCGCCAGCAGCGGAGAGACAGGGATAGCTGAAGCTTTCTTT.

The chain has TRBV13 and TRBJ2-7, with D unclear. This CDR3 is 13 amino acids long. Trimming cost V 5 bases and J 12 bases, with 20 bases left between them. CDR1 and CDR2 (germline): PRHDT, FYEKMQ (reference sequence). DNA of the CDR3: TGTGCCAGCAGCGACCGACGGGTTGGGATTCTGTACTTC. As protein: CASSDRRVGILYF.

A few counts support this clonotype. The chain employs TRBV12-3 or TRBV12-4 and TRBJ2-3, with TRBD2 as a possible D gene (6 bases). The V end was cut by 3 bases, the J end by 0 bases, with 13 bases between. The CDR3 is 16 amino acids. The CDR3 coding sequence is TGTGCCAGCAGTTTCTCGGCAGGGAGGAGCACAGATACGCAGTATTTT. Translation: CASSFSAGRSTDTQYF.

This clonotype appeared a few times. This chain joins TRBV12-3 or TRBV12-4 and TRBJ1-4, with 9 nucleotides matching TRBD1. The CDR3 sequence is 15 residues long. V was clipped by 6 bases and J by 5 bases; unmatched bases: 7. This chain's CDR3 is CASRGPGQGNEKLFF. In nucleotides, the CDR3 is TGTGCCAGCAGGGGTCCGGGACAGGGAAATGAAAAACTGTTTTTT.

This clonotype was seen a few times. Here the CDR3 DNA reads TGTGCCAGCAGTGACTCGGCAGGGAGGAATTCACCCCTCCACTTT. This codes for CASSDSAGRNSPLHF. The genes are TRBV6-4 and TRBJ1-6, with D possibly being TRBD1 (5 bases). Germline V gene lookup returns CDR1 MRHNA and CDR2 SNTAGT. The CDR3 sequence is 15 residues long. V was shortened by 0 bases and J by 7 bases, with 10 bases between the two germline ends.

The chain uses TRBV13 and TRBJ1-3; D unresolved. Per the germline V gene, CDR1 is PRHDT and CDR2 is FYEKMQ (reference sequence). V was trimmed by 1 base and J by 7 bases, leaving 5 bases between them. The CDR3 runs to 12 residues. The CDR3 loop is CASSLVANTIYF. The CDR3 DNA sequence: TGTGCCAGCAGCTTAGTGGCTAACACCATATATTTT.

This clonotype was counted only a few times. The gene calls are TRBV10-3 and TRBJ2-7; D remains ambiguous. Looked up from germline, CDR1 is ENHRY and CDR2 is SYGVKD. The V gene lost 3 bases and the J gene lost 0 bases, with 15 bases spanning the gap. This CDR3 region has 16 residues. CDR3 region: CAISEGSGHFSYEQYF. In DNA form, the CDR3 reads TGTGCCATCAGTGAAGGGTCGGGTCACTTCTCCTACGAGCAGTACTTC.

The chain combines TRBV14 with TRBJ1-2, with no clear D. Trimming left V 0 bases short and J 7 bases short, with 12 bases between. This CDR3 has 14 amino acids. Germline V lookup: CDR1 SGHDN, CDR2 FVKESK. The CDR3 DNA follows: TGTGCCAGCAGCCAAGATTTACTGAGGAGTGGCTACACCTTC. Amino acid sequence: CASSQDLLRSGYTF.

V is TRBV19 and J is TRBJ2-2; D may match TRBD1 or TRBD2 (6 bases each). The V and J ends lost 3 bases and 6 bases respectively, with 14 bases between them. Per germline, CDR1 LNHDA and CDR2 SQIVND (reference sequence). This CDR3 has 15 residues. CDR3 protein: CASSIAGGPAGELFF. In DNA form, the CDR3 reads TGTGCCAGTAGTATCGCCGGGGGCCCGGCCGGGGAGCTGTTTTTT. Drawing the rest from reference TRBV19 and TRBJ2-2, the complete variable domain is DGGITQSPKYLFRKEGQNVTLSCEQNLNHDAMYWYRQDPGQGLRLIYYSQIVNDFQKGDIAEGYSVSREKKESFPLTVTSAQKNPTAFYLCASSIAGGPAGELFFGEGSRLTVL.

This clonotype has more than one count but fewer than ten. V is TRBV24-1 and J is TRBJ1-5; D gene unclear. The CDR3 extends over 14 amino acids. Germline CDR1 KGHDR, CDR2 SFDVKD. V was shortened by 3 bases and J by 0 bases, with 5 bases between the two germline ends. Written as DNA, the CDR3 is TGTGCCACCAGTGATAGAAATAGCAATCAGCCCCAGCATTTT. This translates into CATSDRNSNQPQHF.

The sample holds many counts of this clonotype. This chain joins TRBV6-2 or TRBV6-3 and TRBJ2-1; D perhaps matches TRBD1 (5 bases). The CDR3 has 18 amino acids. The germline gives CDR1 MNHEY, CDR2 SVGEGT. V shed 0 bases and J shed 0 bases, with 15 bases lying between them. CDR3 bases: TGTGCCAGCAGTTACTCGGTCTACAGGTCCAGCTCCTACAATGAGCAGTTCTTC. As protein: CASSYSVYRSSSYNEQFF.

There are a few counts of this clonotype. The chain uses TRBV12-3 or TRBV12-4 and TRBJ1-4, with 7 bases matching TRBD1. The trim removed 7 bases at V and 0 bases at J, leaving 8 bases unmatched. The CDR3 loop spans 16 amino acids. As DNA, the CDR3 is TGTGCCAGCACCACCAGACAGGGAACAACTAATGAAAAACTGTTTTTT. This gives the protein CASTTRQGTTNEKLFF.

V and J are TRBV6-2 or TRBV6-3 and TRBJ2-7; 7 bases match TRBD2. J gave up 5 bases and V 5 bases, and 9 bases lay outside the gene matches. The CDR3 has 14 residues. Germline CDR1 MNHEY, CDR2 SVGEGT. DNA of the CDR3: TGTGCCAGCAGTCCAGCGGGGATAGGGAACGAGCAGTACTTC. It is translated as CASSPAGIGNEQYF.

This clonotype was seen repeatedly, ten times or more. This chain joins TRBV4-3 and TRBJ2-3; D is unclear. This CDR3 has 12 amino acids. CDR1 is LGHNA, CDR2 YSLEER, per germline. V lost 3 bases, J lost 5 bases, and 6 bases lay in between. In DNA, the CDR3 is TGCGCCAGCAGCCAGGTAGGAGATACGCAGTATTTT. As protein: CASSQVGDTQYF.

The sample holds many counts of this clonotype. The chain is built from TRBV4-1 and TRBJ1-1; unclear D gene. The CDR3 covers 14 residues. Per the germline V gene, CDR1 is MGHRA and CDR2 is YSYEKL. Trimming removed 4 bases from V and 4 bases from J, with 13 bases in between. CDR3 loop: CASSPTGWGTEAFF. The CDR3 DNA reads as TGCGCCAGCAGCCCGACGGGTTGGGGCACTGAAGCTTTCTTT.

Only a few counts were recorded for this clonotype. This chain connects TRBV7-9 to TRBJ2-2, with D hard to call. The CDR3 loop spans 16 amino acids. Trimming removed 3 bases at V and 1 base at J, with 12 bases between. In germline, CDR1 is SEHNR, CDR2 FQNEAQ (reference sequence). The CDR3 sequence is CASSFDRAMNTGELFF. The CDR3 nucleotides are TGTGCCAGCAGCTTCGACCGGGCGATGAACACCGGGGAGCTGTTTTTT.